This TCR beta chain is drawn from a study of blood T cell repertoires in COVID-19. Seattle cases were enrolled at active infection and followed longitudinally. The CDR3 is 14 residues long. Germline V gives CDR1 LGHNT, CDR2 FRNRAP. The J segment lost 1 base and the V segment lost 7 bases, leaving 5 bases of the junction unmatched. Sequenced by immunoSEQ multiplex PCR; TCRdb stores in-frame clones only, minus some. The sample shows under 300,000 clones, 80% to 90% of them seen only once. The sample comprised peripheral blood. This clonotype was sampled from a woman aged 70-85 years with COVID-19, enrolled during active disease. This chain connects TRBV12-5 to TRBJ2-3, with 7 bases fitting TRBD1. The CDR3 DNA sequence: TGTGCTAGTGCTTTTACAGGGGGCACAGATACGCAGTATTTT. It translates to CASAFTGGTDTQYF.